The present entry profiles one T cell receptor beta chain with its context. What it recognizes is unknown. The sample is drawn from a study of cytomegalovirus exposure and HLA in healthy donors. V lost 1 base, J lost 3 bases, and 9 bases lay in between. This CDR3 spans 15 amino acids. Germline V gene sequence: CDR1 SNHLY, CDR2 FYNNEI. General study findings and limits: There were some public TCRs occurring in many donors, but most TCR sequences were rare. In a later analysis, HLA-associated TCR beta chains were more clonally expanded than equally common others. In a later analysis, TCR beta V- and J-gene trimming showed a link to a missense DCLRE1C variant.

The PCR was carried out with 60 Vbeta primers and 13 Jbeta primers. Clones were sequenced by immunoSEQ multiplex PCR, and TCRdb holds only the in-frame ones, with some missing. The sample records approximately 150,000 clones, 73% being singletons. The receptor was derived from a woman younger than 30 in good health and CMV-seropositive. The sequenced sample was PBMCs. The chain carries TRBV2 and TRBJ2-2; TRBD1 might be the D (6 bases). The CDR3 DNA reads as TGTGCCAGCAGTGAAGAACAGGGCGACACCGGGGAGCTGTTTTTT. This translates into CASSEEQGDTGELFF.